This TCR beta chain derives from a study of shared clonotypes between healthy human individuals. This CDR3 comprises 16 residues. V was clipped by 1 base and J by 2 bases, with 11 bases between them. Per the germline V gene, CDR1 is SGHVS and CDR2 is FQNEAQ. Repertoires were generated with immunoSEQ multiplex PCR, while TCRdb's copy carries only in-frame clones and drops some. The sample carries about 2.4 million clones, over 85% recorded once. The sequence was collected from a man aged 18 to 30 in good health. Some clones in this sample may be carry-over from other donors' samples. The chain carries TRBV7-8 and TRBJ2-2; TRBD2 is a possible D gene (6 bases). Sequenced material: naive CD4+ T cells from PBMCs. This sample's subset: CD45RA+ positively selected. The CDR3: CASSLVGGLNTGELFF. The CDR3 DNA is TGTGCCAGCAGCTTAGTTGGGGGACTTAACACCGGGGAGCTGTTTTTT.